Below are 10 T cell receptor beta chains sequenced from a single sample in a study of neurological immune-mediated disorders. Time point in this sample: longitudinal time-point 2. One entry per CDR3 protein results from TCRdb running MiXCR on the 5' RACE reads. The data show 50,000 or so distinct CDR3 sequences, over 10% seen once. Source material: PBMCs. Receptors were obtained from a male donor with HTLV-1-associated myelopathy (HAM/TSP).

This clonotype was picked up many times. The chain recombines TRBV25-1 with TRBJ2-1, with D possibly matching TRBD2 (5 bases). Per the germline V gene, CDR1 is MGHDK and CDR2 is SYGVNS. This CDR3 contains 15 residues. The ends were cut back, 6 bases at V and 7 bases at J, with 19 bases in the middle. Here the CDR3 reads CASRQAVAGLNEQFF. The DNA of the CDR3 is TGTGCCAGCAGACAAGCGGTGGCTGGGCTAAATGAGCAGTTCTTC.

By its share, this clonotype is medium-sized (0.01 to 0.1%). The CDR3 DNA sequence: TGCAGTGCCAACGCACCCGGTTTCGCCAAAAACATTCAGTACTTC. It yields the protein CSANAPGFAKNIQYF. The V call is TRBV20-1, the J call TRBJ2-4; D unclear. Germline values: CDR1 DFQATT, CDR2 SNEGSKA (reference sequence). V was cut by 6 bases and J by 1 base, with 16 bases left in between. CDR3 length equals 15 residues.

The rearrangement joins TRBV25-1 to TRBJ1-1, with 10 positions matching TRBD1. V lost 8 bases and J lost 7; bases outside the gene matches: 10. Germline V lookup: CDR1 MGHDK, CDR2 SYGVNS. The CDR3 length is 14 residues. CDR3 bases: TGTGCCAGCGCCGCCGGGACAGGGGTTGGTGAAGCTTTCTTT. Its protein product is CASAAGTGVGEAFF. Supplemented by reference TRBV25-1 and TRBJ1-1, the full variable domain reads EADIYQTPRYLVIGTGKKITLECSQTMGHDKMYWYQQDPGMELHLIHYSYGVNSTEKGDLSSESTVSRIRTEHFPLTLESARPSHTSQYLCASAAGTGVGEAFFGQGTRLTVV.

This clonotype was picked up many times. The J gene is TRBJ2-2, the V gene TRBV20-1, with D possibly being TRBD2 (6 bases). The germline V gene has CDR1 DFQATT and CDR2 SNEGSKA (reference sequence). CDR3 length equals 16 residues. V gave up 3 bases and J gave up 2 bases, with 16 bases separating them. The DNA for the CDR3 is TGCAGTGCTAGTAAACGGGGGTCCCTAAACACCGGGGAGCTGTTTTTT. Translating it yields CSASKRGSLNTGELFF.

This clonotype was observed at least ten times. The gene calls are TRBV3-1 and TRBJ2-3; 11 bases match TRBD2. Trimming cost V 6 bases and J 4 bases; bases outside gene matches: 9. The V gene's germline CDR1 is LGHDT and CDR2 YNNKEL (reference sequence). The CDR3 is made up of 16 amino acids. The CDR3 DNA reads as TGTGCCAGCAGTCTCTTGCTAGCGGGGGGCTCAGATACGCAGTATTTT. It codes for CASSLLLAGGSDTQYF.

This clonotype was observed many times. The chain's CDR3 is CASSLTGMDEQFF. CDR3 DNA sequence: TGTGCCAGCAGTTTGACAGGGATGGATGAGCAGTTCTTC. The chain has TRBV12-3 or TRBV12-4 and TRBJ2-1, with TRBD1 matching 7 bases. The V gene end was trimmed by 3 bases and the J gene end by 8 bases; junction bases not matched to a gene: 4. This CDR3 has 13 amino acids.

This clonotype was counted at least ten times. This sequence joins TRBV5-1 and TRBJ1-2; 8 bases align to TRBD1. Germline V gene data show CDR1 as SGHRS and CDR2 as YFSETQ. This CDR3 region has 17 residues. J gave up 2 bases and V 4 bases, and 13 bases lay outside the gene matches. The CDR3 loop is CASSPVRGLKRNYGYTF. The CDR3 region has the DNA TGCGCCAGCAGCCCCGTCAGGGGGCTGAAAAGGAACTATGGCTACACCTTC.

This clonotype was counted at least ten times. This rearrangement joins TRBV24-1 to TRBJ2-2; D is uncertain. The V gene's germline CDR1 is KGHDR and CDR2 SFDVKD. CDR3 length: 12 residues. V was clipped by 7 bases and J by 3 bases, with 5 bases between them. The CDR3 region is CATREYTGELFF. The CDR3 DNA is TGTGCCACCAGGGAATACACCGGGGAGCTGTTTTTT.

There are many counts of this clonotype. The chain carries TRBV11-2 and TRBJ2-3; either TRBD1 or TRBD2 may fit D (6 bases each). The germline CDR1 and CDR2 sequences are SGHAT and FQNNGV. V lost 5 bases and J 1 base, leaving 16 bases between the germline ends. This CDR3 spans 16 amino acids. The CDR3 region has the DNA TGTGCCAGCAGCCAAGGGGACGGGGGCCGCACAGATACGCAGTATTTT. It translates to CASSQGDGGRTDTQYF. The full variable domain, with the rest looked up from reference TRBV11-2 and TRBJ2-3, is EAGVAQSPRYKIIEKRQSVAFWCNPISGHATLYWYQQILGQGPKLLIQFQNNGVVDDSQLPKDRFSAERLKGVDSTLKIQPAKLEDSAVYLCASSQGDGGRTDTQYFGPGTRLTVL.

This clonotype was counted at least ten times. The CDR3 spells CASRIGGSNSPLHF. CDR3 nucleotide sequence: TGCGCCAGCAGGATTGGAGGCTCTAATTCACCCCTCCACTTT. This chain joins TRBV5-1 and TRBJ1-6; D is ambiguous. Deletions cut 5 bases from V and 6 bases from J, with 12 bases between. The CDR3 consists of 14 residues. CDR1 is SGHRS and CDR2 is YFSETQ in the germline V gene.